This note documents a single T cell receptor beta chain sequence. These data belong to a study of cytomegalovirus exposure and HLA in healthy donors. TCRdb's copy holds only in-frame clones and misses some; the assay was immunoSEQ multiplex PCR. The sample gives around 300,000 clones, around 90% of which show up once; over 1% is in the top ten. CDR3 size: 13 residues. Between the trimmed V and J ends, which lost 1 base and 6 bases, there was a span of 7 bases. The germline V gene has CDR1 LGHNT and CDR2 FRNRAP. The TCR sequence derives from a woman in her 30s in good health and CMV-seropositive. V and J are TRBV12-5 and TRBJ1-5; D is unclear. The sequenced material came from PBMCs. In DNA, the CDR3 is TGTGCTAGTGGTTTGGGGGGTGGTCAGCCCCAGCATTTT. Amino acid sequence: CASGLGGGQPQHF.